The 9 T cell receptor beta chains presented below share a single source sample, sequenced in a study of blood T cells in healthy people across ages. The authors ran a second PCR of roughly 6 to 12 cycles using a sample-barcoded 5' primer and a J-beta primer mix. TCRdb re-called the 5' RACE reads with MiXCR, one entry per CDR3 protein. The data hold roughly 800,000 distinct CDR3 sequences, with 20% to 25% observed a single time. The same specimen was also included in a second study, on T cells of mothers and their children.

Material for sequencing was blood. The receptor source for this set is a boy younger than 18 in good health.

This clonotype was seen a few times. One end of the junction fails to match germline, which may point to a read error. J is TRBJ2-5 and V is TRBV24-1; 7 bases match TRBD1. Germline-derived CDR1 and CDR2 are KGHDR and SFDVKD. The CDR3 has 16 amino acids. CDR3 protein: CATSDLVDRDQEAQYF. DNA for the CDR3: TGTGCCACCAGTGATTTAGTTGACAGGGACCAAGAGGCCCAGTACTTC.

CDR3 loop: CASSATSGGSYEQYF. The CDR3 DNA follows: TGTGCCAGCAGTGCGACTAGCGGGGGCTCCTACGAGCAGTACTTC. The chain is built from TRBV6-6 and TRBJ2-7; 12 bases align to TRBD2. Germline CDR1 and CDR2: MNHNY and SVGAGI (reference sequence). The CDR3 contains 15 residues. Trimming removed 5 bases from V and 0 bases from J; junction bases left unmatched: 2.

This clonotype was picked up many times. The rearrangement uses TRBV12-3 or TRBV12-4 and TRBJ2-5; TRBD1 matches 10 bases. The ends lost 6 bases at V and 3 bases at J; junction bases unmatched: 4. There are 14 residues in the CDR3. CDR3 in amino acids: CASSPGTGEETQYF. CDR3 nucleotide sequence: TGTGCCAGCAGCCCCGGGACAGGGGAAGAGACCCAGTACTTC.

J is TRBJ1-4 and V is TRBV7-2; D ambiguous. This CDR3 has 17 amino acids. V was pared by 4 bases and J by 0 bases, with 15 bases between. CDR1 is SGHTA, CDR2 FQGNSA, per germline. CDR3 sequence reads: CASSYYGPTATNEKLFF. CDR3 in DNA: TGTGCCAGCAGCTACTACGGACCTACTGCAACTAATGAAAAACTGTTTTTT.

CDR3 protein: CASGLASAGGNTGELFF. The CDR3 DNA reads as TGTGCTAGTGGTTTGGCTTCGGCGGGGGGGAACACCGGGGAGCTGTTTTTT. The gene calls are TRBV12-5 and TRBJ2-2; TRBD2 agrees at 8 bases. V was pared by 1 base and J by 1 base, with 5 bases of the junction left unmatched. There are 17 residues in the CDR3. From germline, CDR1 is LGHNT and CDR2 FRNRAP. The full variable domain, rest sourced from reference TRBV12-5 and TRBJ2-2, is DARVTQTPRHKVTEMGQEVTMRCQPILGHNTVFWYRQTMMQGLELLAYFRNRAPLDDSGMPKDRFSAEMPDATLATLKIQPSEPRDSAVYFCASGLASAGGNTGELFFGEGSRLTVL.

The chain joins TRBV25-1 to TRBJ2-5; the match to TRBD1 covers 8 bases. The J call could be wrong; TRBJ2-7 is a better fit for the DNA end. CDR1 and CDR2 from the germline V gene are MGHDK and SYGVNS. The CDR3 sequence is 16 residues long. Here the CDR3 reads CASSEFRTGTAAEQYF. The CDR3 DNA reads as TGTGCCAGCAGTGAATTTCGGACAGGGACGGCCGCCGAGCAGTACTTC.

The chain recombines TRBV20-1 with TRBJ2-5; 7 bases map to TRBD1. The tail of the sequence fits TRBJ2-1 better, so the J call may be wrong. Germline values: CDR1 DFQATT, CDR2 SNEGSKA (reference sequence). The length of the CDR3 is 12 residues. Here the CDR3 reads CSASGGKNEQFF. The CDR3 coding sequence is TGCAGTGCGTCAGGGGGAAAGAATGAGCAGTTCTTC.

The chain joins TRBV6-5 to TRBJ1-5; D is possibly TRBD1 (5 bases). Germline lookup yields CDR1 MNHEY and CDR2 SVGAGI. The CDR3 loop spans 15 amino acids. V shed 0 bases and J shed 4 bases, with 10 bases lying between them. CDR3 nucleotide sequence: TGTGCCAGCAGTTACTCCCGGGACCTAAATCAGCCCCAGCATTTT. This gives the protein CASSYSRDLNQPQHF.

Remarks on this clonotype: The junction does not match germline at one end; this may be a read error. The chain uses TRBV11-2 and TRBJ2-1; the D gene is possibly TRBD2 (6 bases). Looked up from germline, CDR1 is SGHAT and CDR2 is FQNNGV. This CDR3 has 12 amino acids. The CDR3 DNA reads as TGTGCCAGCAGCTTGGAGTATAGCGGACTCTACTTC. Encoded protein: CASSLEYSGLYF.